These T cell receptor beta chains were read from a single sample in a study of technical replicates of blood from several donors. TCRdb keeps only in-frame clones here, not all; method: immunoSEQ multiplex PCR. The sample has some 60,000 clones, 80% to 90% seen once; the top ten hold 5.2%. Sequenced input: PBMCs. These receptors were collected from a human donor in good health. Some clones in this sample may be carry-over from other donors' samples. Each CDR3 is given with its conserved first and last residue. Each record gives: J gene, D gene, clone size, V gene, CDR3 protein, CDR3 DNA. A D gene is named only where the DNA matches it firmly. Only part of the rows carry a size: once, few, many, or a class if the clone is expanded.

J gene: TRBJ2-5
D gene: -
clone size: -
V gene: TRBV5-4
CDR3 protein: CASSSSLKGEETQYF
CDR3 DNA: TGTGCCAGCAGCTCCTCACTTAAGGGGGAAGAGACCCAGTACTTC

J gene: TRBJ1-5
D gene: -
clone size: few
V gene: TRBV21-1
CDR3 protein: CASSNPRGAPRAQHF
CDR3 DNA: TGTGCCAGCAGCAACCCCCGGGGGGCCCCGCGAGCCCAGCATTTT

J gene: TRBJ2-3
D gene: TRBD2
clone size: -
V gene: TRBV6-5
CDR3 protein: CASSSYGGATDTQYF
CDR3 DNA: TGTGCCAGCAGTTCTTACGGGGGGGCCACAGATACGCAGTATTTT

J gene: TRBJ1-1
D gene: TRBD1
clone size: -
V gene: TRBV5-1
CDR3 protein: CASSLRTGRQGAEAFF
CDR3 DNA: TGCGCCAGCAGCTTGAGGACTGGGAGACAGGGGGCTGAAGCTTTCTTT

J gene: TRBJ1-2
D gene: TRBD1
clone size: -
V gene: TRBV7-9
CDR3 protein: CASSLGQGDYGYTF
CDR3 DNA: TGTGCCAGCAGCCTCGGACAGGGTGACTATGGCTACACCTTC

J gene: TRBJ2-3
D gene: TRBD2
clone size: -
V gene: TRBV9
CDR3 protein: CASSPRTSPDTQYF
CDR3 DNA: TGTGCCAGCAGCCCCCGGACTAGCCCAGATACGCAGTATTTT

J gene: TRBJ1-1
D gene: -
clone size: -
V gene: TRBV4-2
CDR3 protein: CASSQTRGYTEAFF
CDR3 DNA: TGTGCCAGCAGCCAAACCAGGGGCTATACTGAAGCTTTCTTT

J gene: TRBJ1-6
D gene: TRBD1
clone size: -
V gene: TRBV6-1
CDR3 protein: CASSTGTESPLHF
CDR3 DNA: TGTGCCAGCAGCACAGGGACAGAATCACCCCTCCACTTT

J gene: TRBJ2-3
D gene: TRBD2
clone size: -
V gene: TRBV4-3
CDR3 protein: CASSRSPEPSGSTDTQYF
CDR3 DNA: TGCGCCAGCAGCCGCAGTCCCGAGCCTAGCGGTAGCACAGATACGCAGTATTTT

J gene: TRBJ2-5
D gene: -
clone size: -
V gene: TRBV6-6
CDR3 protein: CASSPGGETQYF
CDR3 DNA: TGTGCCAGCAGTCCCGGCGGGGAGACCCAGTACTTC

J gene: TRBJ1-5
D gene: TRBD1
clone size: once
V gene: TRBV11-1
CDR3 protein: CASSQTGADQPQHF
CDR3 DNA: TGTGCCAGCAGCCAGACAGGGGCTGATCAGCCCCAGCATTTT

J gene: TRBJ1-1
D gene: -
clone size: few
V gene: TRBV7-3
CDR3 protein: CASSFAMNTEAFF
CDR3 DNA: TGTGCCAGCAGCTTTGCGATGAACACTGAAGCTTTCTTT

J gene: TRBJ2-1
D gene: TRBD1
clone size: -
V gene: TRBV5-4
CDR3 protein: CASSRPGQGYNEQFF
CDR3 DNA: TGTGCCAGCAGCCGTCCGGGACAGGGTTACAATGAGCAGTTCTTC

J gene: TRBJ2-7
D gene: -
clone size: -
V gene: TRBV11-2
CDR3 protein: CASSLRDSYEQYF
CDR3 DNA: TGTGCCAGCAGCTTACGGGACTCCTACGAGCAGTACTTC

J gene: TRBJ1-2
D gene: -
clone size: -
V gene: TRBV7-2
CDR3 protein: CASTPLGGVGYTF
CDR3 DNA: TGTGCCAGCACCCCGTTGGGGGGGGTTGGCTACACCTTC

J gene: TRBJ1-1
D gene: TRBD1
clone size: -
V gene: TRBV5-1
CDR3 protein: CASREDRGEAFF
CDR3 DNA: TGCGCCAGCAGGGAGGACAGGGGCGAAGCTTTCTTT

J gene: TRBJ1-3
D gene: -
clone size: -
V gene: TRBV13
CDR3 protein: CASSFRRGNTIYF
CDR3 DNA: TGTGCCAGCAGCTTTCGGCGGGGAAACACCATATATTTT

J gene: TRBJ1-3
D gene: TRBD1
clone size: -
V gene: TRBV6-1
CDR3 protein: CASSRGQGAYTIYF
CDR3 DNA: TGTGCCAGCAGTAGAGGACAGGGGGCCTACACCATATATTTT

J gene: TRBJ1-2
D gene: -
clone size: -
V gene: TRBV29-1
CDR3 protein: CSVVPDYGYTF
CDR3 DNA: TGCAGCGTTGTTCCGGACTATGGCTACACCTTC

J gene: TRBJ1-4
D gene: TRBD1
clone size: -
V gene: TRBV19
CDR3 protein: CASSMVSGTANEKLFF
CDR3 DNA: TGTGCCAGTAGTATGGTGTCCGGGACAGCTAATGAAAAACTGTTTTTT

J gene: TRBJ1-1
D gene: -
clone size: few
V gene: TRBV19
CDR3 protein: CASTLGTNTEAFF
CDR3 DNA: TGTGCCAGCACCTTAGGGACTAACACTGAAGCTTTCTTT

J gene: TRBJ2-7
D gene: -
clone size: -
V gene: TRBV4-3
CDR3 protein: CASSQARGVRYEQYF
CDR3 DNA: TGCGCCAGCAGCCAAGCCAGGGGGGTACGGTACGAGCAGTACTTC

J gene: TRBJ1-3
D gene: -
clone size: few
V gene: TRBV19
CDR3 protein: CASRRADSSGNTIYF
CDR3 DNA: TGTGCCAGTAGAAGGGCGGACAGCTCTGGAAACACCATATATTTT

J gene: TRBJ1-1
D gene: -
clone size: -
V gene: TRBV6-6
CDR3 protein: CASNPGVGGSTEAFF
CDR3 DNA: TGTGCCAGCAACCCTGGAGTCGGGGGAAGCACTGAAGCTTTCTTT

J gene: TRBJ2-5
D gene: TRBD2
clone size: -
V gene: TRBV11-2
CDR3 protein: CASSPRASGGYSSETQYF
CDR3 DNA: TGTGCCAGCAGCCCTAGGGCTAGCGGGGGGTATTCGTCGGAGACCCAGTACTTC

J gene: TRBJ2-1
D gene: TRBD2
clone size: -
V gene: TRBV5-1
CDR3 protein: CASSDGLAGYYNEQFF
CDR3 DNA: TGCGCCAGCAGCGACGGACTAGCGGGATACTACAATGAGCAGTTCTTC

J gene: TRBJ2-2
D gene: -
clone size: -
V gene: TRBV14
CDR3 protein: CASSQEGAGTHRELFF
CDR3 DNA: TGTGCCAGCAGCCAAGAGGGGGCAGGGACGCACCGGGAGCTGTTTTTT

J gene: TRBJ1-3
D gene: -
clone size: once
V gene: TRBV4-1
CDR3 protein: CASSQDTVSPGSAIYF
CDR3 DNA: TGCGCCAGCAGCCAAGACACTGTATCCCCCGGGAGCGCCATATATTTT

J gene: TRBJ1-5
D gene: -
clone size: -
V gene: TRBV7-8
CDR3 protein: CASSLELGHQPQHF
CDR3 DNA: TGTGCCAGCAGCTTAGAATTGGGGCACCAGCCCCAGCATTTT

J gene: TRBJ2-3
D gene: TRBD2
clone size: -
V gene: TRBV7-6
CDR3 protein: CASRIGSGGSPDTQYF
CDR3 DNA: TGTGCCAGCAGAATAGGCAGCGGGGGATCACCAGATACGCAGTATTTT

J gene: TRBJ1-1
D gene: TRBD1
clone size: -
V gene: TRBV6-5
CDR3 protein: CATTRTGEPEAFF
CDR3 DNA: TGTGCCACTACCCGGACAGGGGAACCTGAAGCTTTCTTT

J gene: TRBJ1-3
D gene: -
clone size: -
V gene: TRBV7-2
CDR3 protein: CASSPGGFSGNTIYF
CDR3 DNA: TGTGCCAGCAGCCCGGGGGGTTTCTCTGGAAACACCATATATTTT

J gene: TRBJ1-4
D gene: TRBD1
clone size: -
V gene: TRBV9
CDR3 protein: CASSVEDRENEKLFF
CDR3 DNA: TGTGCCAGCAGCGTAGAGGACAGGGAGAATGAAAAACTGTTTTTT

J gene: TRBJ2-7
D gene: TRBD2
clone size: -
V gene: TRBV7-9
CDR3 protein: CASSLAGTRVEQYF
CDR3 DNA: TGTGCCAGCAGCTTAGCGGGGACTAGGGTTGAGCAGTACTTC

J gene: TRBJ2-7
D gene: -
clone size: -
V gene: TRBV7-2
CDR3 protein: CASSLIPYDEQYF
CDR3 DNA: TGTGCCAGCAGCTTAATCCCCTACGACGAGCAGTACTTC

J gene: TRBJ1-1
D gene: -
clone size: -
V gene: TRBV11-2
CDR3 protein: CASSLGTPTEAFF
CDR3 DNA: TGTGCCAGCAGCTTAGGGACTCCCACTGAAGCTTTCTTT

J gene: TRBJ1-2
D gene: -
clone size: -
V gene: TRBV20-1
CDR3 protein: CSEKTDYGYTF
CDR3 DNA: TGCAGTGAGAAGACAGACTATGGCTACACCTTC

J gene: TRBJ1-3
D gene: TRBD1
clone size: -
V gene: TRBV6-5
CDR3 protein: CASSNRGSAGNTIYF
CDR3 DNA: TGTGCCAGCAGCAACAGGGGGAGTGCTGGAAACACCATATATTTT

J gene: TRBJ1-1
D gene: -
clone size: -
V gene: TRBV28
CDR3 protein: CASSLAAQGITEAFF
CDR3 DNA: TGTGCCAGCAGTTTGGCGGCTCAAGGTATCACTGAAGCTTTCTTT

J gene: TRBJ1-1
D gene: -
clone size: -
V gene: TRBV6-6
CDR3 protein: CASSYHRAGEAFF
CDR3 DNA: TGTGCCAGCAGTTATCACAGGGCTGGTGAAGCTTTCTTT

J gene: TRBJ2-5
D gene: -
clone size: -
V gene: TRBV30
CDR3 protein: CAWSPGVGVGETQYF
CDR3 DNA: TGTGCCTGGAGTCCCGGGGTCGGGGTTGGAGAGACCCAGTACTTC